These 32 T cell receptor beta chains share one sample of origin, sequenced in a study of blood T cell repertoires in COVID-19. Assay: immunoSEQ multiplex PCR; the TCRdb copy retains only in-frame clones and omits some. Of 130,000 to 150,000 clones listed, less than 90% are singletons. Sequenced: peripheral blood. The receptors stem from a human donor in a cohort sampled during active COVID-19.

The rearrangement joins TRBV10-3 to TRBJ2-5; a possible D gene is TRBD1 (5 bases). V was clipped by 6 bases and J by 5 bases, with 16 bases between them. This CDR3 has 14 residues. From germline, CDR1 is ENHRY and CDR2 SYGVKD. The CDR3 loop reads CAISSSQGSETQYF. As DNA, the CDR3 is TGTGCCATCAGCTCGTCGCAGGGATCGGAGACCCAGTACTTC.

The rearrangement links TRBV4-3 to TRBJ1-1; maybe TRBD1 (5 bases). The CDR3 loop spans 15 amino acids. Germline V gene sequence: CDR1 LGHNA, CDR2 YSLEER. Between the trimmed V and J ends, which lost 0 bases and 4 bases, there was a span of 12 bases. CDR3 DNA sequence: TGCGCCAGCAGCCAAGATCACCAAAGGGGCACTGAAGCTTTCTTT. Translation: CASSQDHQRGTEAFF.

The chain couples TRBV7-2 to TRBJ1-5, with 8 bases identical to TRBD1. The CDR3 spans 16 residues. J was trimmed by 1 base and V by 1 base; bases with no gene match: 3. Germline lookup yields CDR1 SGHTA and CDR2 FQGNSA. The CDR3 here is CASSLGRQGSNQPQHF. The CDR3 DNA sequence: TGTGCCAGCAGCTTAGGGAGACAGGGGAGCAATCAGCCCCAGCATTTT.

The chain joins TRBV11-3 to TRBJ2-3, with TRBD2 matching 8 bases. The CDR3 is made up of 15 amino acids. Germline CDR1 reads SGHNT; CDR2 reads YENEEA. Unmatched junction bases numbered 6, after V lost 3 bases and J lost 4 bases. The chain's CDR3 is CASSLKAGVADTQYF. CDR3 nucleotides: TGTGCCAGCAGCTTGAAAGCGGGGGTGGCAGATACGCAGTATTTT.

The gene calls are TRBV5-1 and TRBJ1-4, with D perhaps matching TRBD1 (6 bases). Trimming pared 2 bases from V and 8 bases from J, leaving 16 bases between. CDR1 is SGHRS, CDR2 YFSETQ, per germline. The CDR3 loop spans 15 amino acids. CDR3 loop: CASSFSPGQPEKLFF. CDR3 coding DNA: TGCGCCAGCAGCTTTTCGCCTGGACAGCCCGAAAAACTGTTTTTT.

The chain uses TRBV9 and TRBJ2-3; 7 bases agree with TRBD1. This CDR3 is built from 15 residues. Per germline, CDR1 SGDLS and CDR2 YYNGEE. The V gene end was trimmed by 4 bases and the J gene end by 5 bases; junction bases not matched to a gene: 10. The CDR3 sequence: CASSLTGALEDTQYF. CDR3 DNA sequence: TGTGCCAGCAGCCTAACAGGGGCGTTAGAAGATACGCAGTATTTT.

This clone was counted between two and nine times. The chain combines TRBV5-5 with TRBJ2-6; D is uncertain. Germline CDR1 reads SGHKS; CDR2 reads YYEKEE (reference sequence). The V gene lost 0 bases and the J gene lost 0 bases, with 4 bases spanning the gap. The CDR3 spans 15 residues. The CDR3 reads CASSLDSSGANVLTF. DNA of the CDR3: TGTGCCAGCAGCTTGGACAGCTCTGGGGCCAACGTCCTGACTTTC.

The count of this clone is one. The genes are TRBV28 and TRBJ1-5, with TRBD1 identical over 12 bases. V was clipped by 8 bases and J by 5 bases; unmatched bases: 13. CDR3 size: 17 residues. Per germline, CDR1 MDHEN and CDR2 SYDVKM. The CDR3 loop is CASFPRDRGPADQPQHF. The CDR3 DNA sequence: TGTGCCAGCTTTCCCCGGGACAGGGGGCCGGCGGATCAGCCCCAGCATTTT.

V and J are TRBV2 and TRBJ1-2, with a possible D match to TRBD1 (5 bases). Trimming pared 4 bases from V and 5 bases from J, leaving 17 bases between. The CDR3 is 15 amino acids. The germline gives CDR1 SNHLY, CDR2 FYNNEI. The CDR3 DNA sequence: TGTGCCAGCAGTGGAGGGGTTATCGGGAGTTATGGCTACACCTTC. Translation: CASSGGVIGSYGYTF.

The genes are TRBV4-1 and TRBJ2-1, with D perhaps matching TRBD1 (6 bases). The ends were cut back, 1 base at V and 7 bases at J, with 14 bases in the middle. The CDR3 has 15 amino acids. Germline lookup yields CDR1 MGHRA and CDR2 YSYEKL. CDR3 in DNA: TGCGCCAGCAGCCAAGGCAGGGGAACGGAGAATGAGCAGTTCTTC. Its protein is CASSQGRGTENEQFF.

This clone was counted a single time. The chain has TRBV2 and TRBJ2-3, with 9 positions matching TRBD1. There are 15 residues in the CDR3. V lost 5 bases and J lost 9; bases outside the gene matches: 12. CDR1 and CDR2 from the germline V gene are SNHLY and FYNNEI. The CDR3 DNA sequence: TGTGCCAGCAGTCTCCCGGGACAGGGATTAGAAACGCAGTATTTT. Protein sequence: CASSLPGQGLETQYF.

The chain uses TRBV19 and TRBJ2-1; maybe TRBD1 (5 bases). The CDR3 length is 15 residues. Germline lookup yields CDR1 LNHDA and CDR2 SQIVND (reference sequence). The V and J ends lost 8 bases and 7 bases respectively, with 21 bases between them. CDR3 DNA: TGTGCCAGTGTTGGGGTCAGGGCGGTTCGGAATGAGCAGTTCTTC. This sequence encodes CASVGVRAVRNEQFF.

CDR3 sequence (DNA): TGTGCCAGCAGCTTAGATCGGCGGGGTCAGCCCCAGCATTTT. Its translation is CASSLDRRGQPQHF. The chain is built from TRBV11-2 and TRBJ1-5; D gene uncertain. This CDR3 region has 14 residues. Trimming stripped 0 bases from V and 6 bases from J, with 9 bases between. The germline CDR1 and CDR2 sequences are SGHAT and FQNNGV.

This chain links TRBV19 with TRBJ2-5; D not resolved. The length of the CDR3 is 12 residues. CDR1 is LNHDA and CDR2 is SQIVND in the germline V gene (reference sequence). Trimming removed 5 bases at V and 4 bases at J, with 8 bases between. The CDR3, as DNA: TGTGCCAGTAGTCTTGGGCCAGAGACCCAGTACTTC. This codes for CASSLGPETQYF.

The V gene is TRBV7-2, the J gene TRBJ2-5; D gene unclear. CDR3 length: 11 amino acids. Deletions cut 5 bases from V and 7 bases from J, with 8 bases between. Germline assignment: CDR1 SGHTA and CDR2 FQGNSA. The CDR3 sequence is CASSDLRTQYF. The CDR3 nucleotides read TGTGCCAGCAGCGACTTGAGGACCCAGTACTTC.

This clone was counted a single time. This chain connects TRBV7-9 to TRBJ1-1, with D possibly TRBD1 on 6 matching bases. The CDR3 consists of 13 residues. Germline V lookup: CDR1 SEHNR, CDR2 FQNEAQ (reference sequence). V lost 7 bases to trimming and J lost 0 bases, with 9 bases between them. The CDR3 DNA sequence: TGTGCCAGCAAACAGGGTATGAACACTGAAGCTTTCTTT. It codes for CASKQGMNTEAFF.

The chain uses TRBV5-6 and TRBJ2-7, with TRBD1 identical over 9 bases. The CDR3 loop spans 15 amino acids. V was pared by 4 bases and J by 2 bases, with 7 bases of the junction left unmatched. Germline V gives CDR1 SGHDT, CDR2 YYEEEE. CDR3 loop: CASSRGGTGPYEQYF. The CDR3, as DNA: TGTGCCAGCAGCAGGGGAGGGACAGGGCCCTACGAGCAGTACTTC. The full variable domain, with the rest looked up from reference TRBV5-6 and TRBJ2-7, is DAGVTQSPTHLIKTRGQQVTLRCSPKSGHDTVSWYQQALGQGPQFIFQYYEEEERQRGNFPDRFSGHQFPNYSSELNVNALLLGDSALYLCASSRGGTGPYEQYFGPGTRLTVT.

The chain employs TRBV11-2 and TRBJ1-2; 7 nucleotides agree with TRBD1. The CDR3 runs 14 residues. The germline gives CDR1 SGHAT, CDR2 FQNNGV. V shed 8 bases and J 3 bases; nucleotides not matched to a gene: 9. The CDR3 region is CASSRDSADYGYTF. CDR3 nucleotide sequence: TGTGCCAGCTCTAGGGACAGTGCAGACTATGGCTACACCTTC.

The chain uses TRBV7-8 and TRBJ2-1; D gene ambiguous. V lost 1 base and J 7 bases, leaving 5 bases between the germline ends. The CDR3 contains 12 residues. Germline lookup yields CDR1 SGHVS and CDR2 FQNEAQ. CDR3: CASSLGTNEQFF. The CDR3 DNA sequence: TGTGCCAGCAGCTTAGGAACAAATGAGCAGTTCTTC.

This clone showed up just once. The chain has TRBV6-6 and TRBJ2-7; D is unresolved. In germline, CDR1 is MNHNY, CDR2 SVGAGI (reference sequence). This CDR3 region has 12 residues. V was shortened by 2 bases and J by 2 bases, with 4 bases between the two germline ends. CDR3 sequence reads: CASSYEAYEQYF. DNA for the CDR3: TGTGCCAGCAGTTACGAGGCCTACGAGCAGTACTTC.

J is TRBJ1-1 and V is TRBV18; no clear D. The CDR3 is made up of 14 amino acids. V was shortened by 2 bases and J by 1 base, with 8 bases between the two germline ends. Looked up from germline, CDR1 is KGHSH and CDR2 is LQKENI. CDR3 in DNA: TGTGCCAGCTCACCAGTACAGAAGAACACTGAAGCTTTCTTT. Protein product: CASSPVQKNTEAFF.

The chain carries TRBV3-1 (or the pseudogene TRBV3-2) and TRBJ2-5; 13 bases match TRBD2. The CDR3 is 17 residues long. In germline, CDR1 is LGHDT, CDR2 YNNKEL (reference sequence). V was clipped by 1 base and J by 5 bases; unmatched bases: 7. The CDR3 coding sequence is TGTGCCAGCAGCCAAGGGGGACTAGCGGGGATTCGGGAGACCCAGTACTTC. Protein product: CASSQGGLAGIRETQYF.

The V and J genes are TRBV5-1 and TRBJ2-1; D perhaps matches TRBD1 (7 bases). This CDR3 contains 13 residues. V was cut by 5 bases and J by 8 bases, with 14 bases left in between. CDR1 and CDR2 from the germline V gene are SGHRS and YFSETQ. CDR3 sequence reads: CASRRGRGDEQFF. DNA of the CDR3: TGCGCCAGCAGGAGGGGGCGCGGGGATGAGCAGTTCTTC.

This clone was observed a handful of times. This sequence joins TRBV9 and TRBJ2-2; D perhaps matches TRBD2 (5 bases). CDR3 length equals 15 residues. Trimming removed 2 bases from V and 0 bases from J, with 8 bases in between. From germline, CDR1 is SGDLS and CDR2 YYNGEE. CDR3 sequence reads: CASSVAGPNTGELFF. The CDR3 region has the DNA TGTGCCAGCAGCGTGGCGGGCCCGAACACCGGGGAGCTGTTTTTT.

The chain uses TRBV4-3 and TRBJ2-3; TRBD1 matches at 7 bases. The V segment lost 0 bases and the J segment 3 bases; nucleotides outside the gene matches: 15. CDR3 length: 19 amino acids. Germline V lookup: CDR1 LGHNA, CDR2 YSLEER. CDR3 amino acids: CASSQDWSPQTGPTDTQYF. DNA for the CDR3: TGCGCCAGCAGCCAAGATTGGTCCCCCCAGACAGGGCCGACAGATACGCAGTATTTT.

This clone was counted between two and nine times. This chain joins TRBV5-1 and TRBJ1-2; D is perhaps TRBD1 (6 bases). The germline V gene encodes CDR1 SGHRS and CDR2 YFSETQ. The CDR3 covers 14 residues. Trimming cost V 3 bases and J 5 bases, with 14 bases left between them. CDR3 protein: CASSSQGVGYGYTF. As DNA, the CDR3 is TGCGCCAGCAGCTCACAGGGAGTAGGATATGGCTACACCTTC.

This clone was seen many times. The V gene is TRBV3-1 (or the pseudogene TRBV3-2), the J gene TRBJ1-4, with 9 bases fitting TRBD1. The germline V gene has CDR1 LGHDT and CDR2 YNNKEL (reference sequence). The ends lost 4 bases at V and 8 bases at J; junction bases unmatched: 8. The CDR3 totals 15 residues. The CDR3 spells CASSPRTGAMEKLFF. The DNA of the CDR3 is TGTGCCAGCAGCCCTCGGACAGGGGCAATGGAAAAACTGTTTTTT.

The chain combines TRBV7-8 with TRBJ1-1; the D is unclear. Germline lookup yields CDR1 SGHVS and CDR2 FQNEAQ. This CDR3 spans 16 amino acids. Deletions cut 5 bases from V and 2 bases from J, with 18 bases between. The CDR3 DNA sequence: TGTGCCAGCAGCATACCGGCATTTCGGACTAACACTGAAGCTTTCTTT. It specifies CASSIPAFRTNTEAFF.

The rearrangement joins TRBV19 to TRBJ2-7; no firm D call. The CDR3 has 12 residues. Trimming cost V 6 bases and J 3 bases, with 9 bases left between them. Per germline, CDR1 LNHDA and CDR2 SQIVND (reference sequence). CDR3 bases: TGTGCCAGTAGCAGACACGGCTACGAGCAGTACTTC. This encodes CASSRHGYEQYF.

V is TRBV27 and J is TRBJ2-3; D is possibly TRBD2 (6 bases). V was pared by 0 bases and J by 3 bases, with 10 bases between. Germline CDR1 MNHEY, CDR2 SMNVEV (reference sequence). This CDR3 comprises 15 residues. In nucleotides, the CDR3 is TGTGCCAGCAGTTTATCCCCCGGGGGAACAGATACGCAGTATTTT. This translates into CASSLSPGGTDTQYF.

CDR3 sequence (DNA): TGTGCCAGCAGGGACAGGACGATGAACACTGAAGCTTTCTTT. It translates to CASRDRTMNTEAFF. This chain uses TRBV2 with TRBJ1-1; 7 positions match TRBD1. This CDR3 has 14 residues. CDR1 is SNHLY, CDR2 FYNNEI, per germline. V gave up 6 bases and J gave up 0 bases; unmatched junction bases: 4.

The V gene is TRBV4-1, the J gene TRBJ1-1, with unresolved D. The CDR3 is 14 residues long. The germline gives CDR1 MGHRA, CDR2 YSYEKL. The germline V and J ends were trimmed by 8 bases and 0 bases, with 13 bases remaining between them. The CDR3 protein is CASSLEEMNTEAFF. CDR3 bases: TGCGCCAGCTCCTTAGAAGAAATGAACACTGAAGCTTTCTTT.